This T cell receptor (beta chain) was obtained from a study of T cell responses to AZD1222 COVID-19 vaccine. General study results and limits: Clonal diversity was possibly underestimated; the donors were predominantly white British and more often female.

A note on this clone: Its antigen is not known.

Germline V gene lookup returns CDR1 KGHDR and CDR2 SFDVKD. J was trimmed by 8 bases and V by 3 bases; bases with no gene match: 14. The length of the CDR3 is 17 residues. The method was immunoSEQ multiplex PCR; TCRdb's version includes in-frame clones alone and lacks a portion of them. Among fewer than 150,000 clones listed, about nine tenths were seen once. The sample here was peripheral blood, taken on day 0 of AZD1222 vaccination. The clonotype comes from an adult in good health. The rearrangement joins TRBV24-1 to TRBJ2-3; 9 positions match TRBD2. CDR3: CATSDPGWREGTGTQYF. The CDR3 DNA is TGTGCCACCAGTGATCCCGGATGGCGGGAGGGGACGGGTACGCAGTATTTT.